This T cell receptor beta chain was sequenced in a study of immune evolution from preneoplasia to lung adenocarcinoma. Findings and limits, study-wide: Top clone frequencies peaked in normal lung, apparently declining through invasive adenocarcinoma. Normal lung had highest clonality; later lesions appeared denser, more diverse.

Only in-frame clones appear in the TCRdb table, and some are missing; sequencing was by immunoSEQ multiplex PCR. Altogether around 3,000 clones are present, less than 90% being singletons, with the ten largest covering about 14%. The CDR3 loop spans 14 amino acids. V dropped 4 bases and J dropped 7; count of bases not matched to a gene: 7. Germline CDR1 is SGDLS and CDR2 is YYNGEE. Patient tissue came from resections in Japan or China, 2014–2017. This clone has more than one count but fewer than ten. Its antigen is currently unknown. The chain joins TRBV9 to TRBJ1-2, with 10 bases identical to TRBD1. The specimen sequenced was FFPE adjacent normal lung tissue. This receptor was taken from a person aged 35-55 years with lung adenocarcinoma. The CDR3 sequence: CASSPLGQGTGYTF. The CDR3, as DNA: TGTGCCAGCAGCCCTTTGGGACAGGGGACTGGCTACACCTTC. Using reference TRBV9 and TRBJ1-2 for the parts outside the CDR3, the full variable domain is DSGVTQTPKHLITATGQRVTLRCSPRSGDLSVYWYQQSLDQGLQFLIQYYNGEERAKGNILERFSAQQFPDLHSELNLSSLELGDSALYFCASSPLGQGTGYTFGSGTRLTVV.